This TCR beta chain came from a study of T cell changes during pregnancy in multiple sclerosis. The CDR3 length is 15 residues. Trimming removed 1 base from V and 3 bases from J; junction bases left unmatched: 6. Per germline, CDR1 SGHRS and CDR2 YFSETQ. Sequenced by immunoSEQ multiplex PCR; TCRdb stores in-frame clones only, minus some. Of 60,000 to 70,000 clones detected, more than 75% appear once; the ten largest clones hold approximately 1.5%. The TCR was taken from a female donor in good health, enrolled as a control in a pregnancy study. This rearrangement joins TRBV5-1 to TRBJ1-1; 7 bases fit TRBD1. The sequenced sample was peripheral blood, obtained in the third trimester of pregnancy. Here the CDR3 reads CASSLRQGEHTEAFF. CDR3 bases: TGCGCCAGCAGCTTGAGGCAGGGGGAGCACACTGAAGCTTTCTTT.